A selection of T cell receptor beta chains follows, all from one sample in a study of response to subunit inactivated influenza vaccine. From the RT-PCR reads, TCRdb called clonotypes with MiXCR, one entry per CDR3 protein. The data contain over 150,000 distinct CDR3 sequences, about 10% of them singletons. The sequencing used CD8+ T cells sorted from PBMCs, collected roughly 24 months after vaccination. These TCRs come from a man in his fifties or sixties who received an inactivated influenza vaccine. Both conserved end residues are part of each CDR3. D genes are given only for firm matches. Size is stated for part of the rows, as once, few or many counts, or as a class when the clone is expanded.

NA TRBJ1-5 NA TRBV6-1 15 TGTGCCAGCAGTCAAACGATTACAGGTAATCAGCCCCAGCATTTT CASSQTITGNQPQHF
TRBD1 TRBJ2-5 many TRBV7-9 16 TGTGCCAGCAGCTTAGTAGGACAGGGGGTCCAAGAGACCCAGTACTTC CASSLVGQGVQETQYF
NA TRBJ1-2 NA TRBV20-1 15 TGCAGTGCTAGAGATCCAGGGTCAGCTAACTATGGCTACACCTTC CSARDPGSANYGYTF
TRBD1 TRBJ2-7 many TRBV3-1 16 TGTGCCAGCAGCCTACAGGGGGGTCTCATCTCCTACGAGCAGTACTTC CASSLQGGLISYEQYF
TRBD1 TRBJ2-5 NA TRBV27 15 TGTGCCAGCAGTTTATTAGGACAGGGACAAGAGACCCAGTACTTC CASSLLGQGQETQYF
NA TRBJ2-7 NA TRBV15 14 TGTGCCTCCAGGTACACGGGCGGAGTAGACGAGCAGTACTTC CASRYTGGVDEQYF
TRBD2 TRBJ2-5 NA TRBV20-1 13 TGCAGTGCTGTTAGCGGGGGAAAAGAGACCCAGTACTTC CSAVSGGKETQYF
TRBD1 TRBJ2-1 many TRBV5-8 15 TGTGCCAGCAGCGTGGGACAGGCTTCCTACAATGAGCAGTTCTTC CASSVGQASYNEQFF
TRBD2 TRBJ2-1 NA TRBV4-3 17 TGCGCCAGCAGCCAAGATCGGGCTAGCGGGGGGTACAATGAGCAGTTCTTC CASSQDRASGGYNEQFF
TRBD2 TRBJ2-7 once TRBV11-2 12 TGTGCCAGCAGCGTAACTAGCGCCGAGCAGTACTTC CASSVTSAEQYF
NA TRBJ2-5 few TRBV6-1 14 TGTGCCAGCAGTGAAGGGGGGGACCTCGGGACCCAGTACTTC CASSEGGDLGTQYF
NA TRBJ2-7 few TRBV28 14 TGTGCCAGCAGCCCCAGATGGCTCCACTACGAGCAGTACTTC CASSPRWLHYEQYF
NA TRBJ1-1 few TRBV7-6 14 TGTGCCAGCAGCTTGATGGACAGAAACACTGAAGCTTTCTTT CASSLMDRNTEAFF
NA TRBJ1-1 few TRBV29-1 15 TGCAGCGGGGGGGGAATTGGGCGGGGTGGCACTGAAGCTTTCTTT CSGGGIGRGGTEAFF
NA TRBJ2-7 few TRBV6-5 14 TGTGCCAGCAGTTACTCATTCGGCGCCTACGAGCAGTACTTC CASSYSFGAYEQYF
NA TRBJ1-2 few TRBV7-8 15 TGTGCCAGCAGCTTAGCTCCTTCAGGGGATTATGGCTACACCTTC CASSLAPSGDYGYTF
NA TRBJ2-7 NA TRBV7-9 14 TGTGCCAGCAGCTTAAACGGGTCTATCTACGAGCAGTACTTC CASSLNGSIYEQYF
TRBD2 TRBJ2-7 NA TRBV27 14 TGTGCCAGCAGTCATCCGGGACTAGGCTACGAGCAGTACTTC CASSHPGLGYEQYF
NA TRBJ1-5 NA TRBV4-3 19 TGCGCCAGCAGCCAAGATTGGGCCCCAGACAGCCGTGAAGGTCAGCCCCAGCATTTT CASSQDWAPDSREGQPQHF
NA TRBJ2-3 few TRBV29-1 15 TGCAGCGTTGAATTACTGGAGGCCCCTACAGATACGCAGTATTTT CSVELLEAPTDTQYF
NA TRBJ2-7 many TRBV11-2 15 TGTGCCAGCAGCTTAGATCCTGGGACATTCTACGAGCAGTACTTC CASSLDPGTFYEQYF
NA TRBJ2-3 few TRBV7-9 16 TGTGCCAGCAGCTTAACCCAGCTTTCTAGCACAGATACGCAGTATTTT CASSLTQLSSTDTQYF
TRBD1 TRBJ2-7 few TRBV5-1 19 TGCGCCAGCAGCTTGCCACCGTACCCGACAGGGGACGGACCCTACGAGCAGTACTTC CASSLPPYPTGDGPYEQYF
TRBD1 TRBJ1-1 NA TRBV4-3 14 TGCGCCAGCAGCCAGGATCCGACAGGGACCGAAGCTTTCTTT CASSQDPTGTEAFF
NA TRBJ2-4 few TRBV12-3/TRBV12-4 12 TGTGCCACCCGAGGCCCCGAAAACATTCAGTACTTC CATRGPENIQYF
NA TRBJ2-7 few TRBV9 13 TGTGCCAGCAGCGTAGCTTCGGGGGTCGAGCAGTACTTC CASSVASGVEQYF
TRBD2 TRBJ2-3 NA TRBV19 19 TGTGCCAGTAGTATCCTGACTAGCGGGAGATGGAGTGGCACAGATACGCAGTATTTT CASSILTSGRWSGTDTQYF
TRBD2 TRBJ2-1 many TRBV29-1 15 TGCAGCGTTGAGGCTAGCGGGACGGTCTACAATGAGCAGTTCTTC CSVEASGTVYNEQFF
TRBD1 TRBJ2-1 NA TRBV2 16 TGTGCCAGCAGTGAAGATACCGGGACAGGGGGTTTTGAGCAGTTCTTC CASSEDTGTGGFEQFF
NA TRBJ2-6 NA TRBV6-2/TRBV6-3 14 TGTGCCAGCCTTGGGGTTTCCGGGGCCAACGTCCTGACTTTC CASLGVSGANVLTF
NA TRBJ1-5 NA TRBV4-3 17 TGCGCCAGCAGCCAGGTGGCGGGATTTGGAGGCAATCAGCCCCAGCATTTT CASSQVAGFGGNQPQHF
NA TRBJ2-7 NA TRBV6-1 13 TGTGCCAGCAGACCCGGGACATCGTCCGAGCAGTACTTC CASRPGTSSEQYF
NA TRBJ2-7 few TRBV12-3/TRBV12-4 14 TGTGCCAGCAGTTTAACCAGCTTCGGCTACGAGCAGTACTTC CASSLTSFGYEQYF
TRBD2 TRBJ2-1 few TRBV12-3/TRBV12-4 18 TGTGCCAGCAGCCGAGCATCCCCTAGCGGGAGGTCCTACAATGAGCAGTTCTTC CASSRASPSGRSYNEQFF
TRBD1 TRBJ2-6 few TRBV12-3/TRBV12-4 18 TGTGCCAGCAGTCCCATACCGGGACAGGGTTACGGGGCCAACGTCCTGACTTTC CASSPIPGQGYGANVLTF
TRBD2 TRBJ2-7 NA TRBV12-3/TRBV12-4 17 TGTGCCAGCAGTTTAGAGGGACTAGCGGGTCTTTACTACGAGCAGTACTTC CASSLEGLAGLYYEQYF
NA TRBJ2-5 few TRBV5-1 14 TGCGCCAGCTCCTTCTGGGACTCTCAAGAGACCCAGTACTTC CASSFWDSQETQYF
NA TRBJ2-1 NA TRBV4-1 13 TGCGCCAGCGGCCAGTCGGTTGGCAATGAGCAGTTCTTC CASGQSVGNEQFF
TRBD2 TRBJ2-1 many TRBV19 15 TGTGCCAGTAACCCTAGCGGGGCCCCGTACAATGAGCAGTTCTTC CASNPSGAPYNEQFF
NA TRBJ2-5 NA TRBV6-5 13 TGTGCCAGCAGTTACGGCAGACAAGAGACCCAGTACTTC CASSYGRQETQYF
NA TRBJ2-1 few TRBV4-2 16 TGTGCCAGCAGCCAAGGGGACTTGAGCTCCTACAATGAGCAGTTCTTC CASSQGDLSSYNEQFF
NA TRBJ2-1 NA TRBV20-1 16 TGCAGTGCTAGCAGGTTCCAGACAGAATCTAAAATAAAGCAGTTCTTC CSASRFQTESKIKQFF
NA TRBJ2-7 NA TRBV7-6 14 TGTGCCAGCAGCCAACGGACTGTGTCCTACGAGCAGTACTTC CASSQRTVSYEQYF
TRBD1 TRBJ2-2 many TRBV24-1 16 TGTGCCACCAGGGACCAGGAGACAGGGGATGCCGGGGAGCTGTTTTTT CATRDQETGDAGELFF
TRBD2 TRBJ2-1 NA TRBV25-1 15 TGTGCCAGCAGTGCCGGGACTAGCGTCTACAATGAGCAGTTCTTC CASSAGTSVYNEQFF